These T cell receptor beta chains were read from a single sample in a study of T-cell reconstitution after alpha-beta-depleted transplantation in children. TCRdb re-called the PCR reads with MiXCR, one entry per CDR3 protein. The sample shows 580,000 or so distinct CDR3 sequences, 20% to 25% of them seen only once. Material: PBMCs, mostly from graft donor cells, obtained 360 days after TCRalphabeta/CD19-depleted stem cell transplant. The source is a boy less than two years old who had a stem cell transplant for acute myeloid leukemia, so the T cells may come from the graft donor. The CDR3 runs from the conserved cysteine through the conserved F or W. A D gene is named only where the DNA matches it firmly. Clone size is shown for a subset of rows, as once, few, many or a class of expanded clone.

V gene	J gene	clone size	D gene	CDR3 protein	CDR3 DNA
TRBV3-1	TRBJ2-5	few	.	CASSQDRVGAAWETQYF	TGTGCCAGCAGCCAAGATCGGGTTGGTGCGGCTTGGGAGACCCAGTACTTC
TRBV12-3/TRBV12-4	TRBJ2-3	few	.	CASSLSGRSSTDTQYF	TGTGCCAGCAGTTTAAGCGGGCGCAGCAGCACAGATACGCAGTATTTT
TRBV10-1	TRBJ2-5	.	.	CASSERGTLQETQYF	TGCGCCAGCAGTGAGAGGGGGACTTTACAAGAGACCCAGTACTTC
TRBV7-9	TRBJ2-3	few	.	CASSFWTVYTDTQYF	TGTGCCAGCAGCTTCTGGACTGTATACACAGATACGCAGTATTTT
TRBV11-2	TRBJ2-5	many	.	CASSSLRGEIRLTQYF	TGTGCCAGCAGCTCCCTCAGGGGGGAGATCCGCTTGACCCAGTACTTC
TRBV6-6	TRBJ1-6	.	.	CASSYSAESPLHF	TGTGCCAGCAGTTACTCGGCTGAGTCACCCCTCCACTTT
TRBV20-1	TRBJ2-1	many	.	CSAAGHLLMREQFF	TGCAGTGCTGCGGGACACCTCCTCATGAGGGAGCAGTTCTTC
TRBV21-1	TRBJ2-1	many	.	CASSKAGQARNNEQFF	TGTGCCAGCAGCAAAGCGGGACAGGCCCGGAACAATGAGCAGTTCTTC
TRBV7-9	TRBJ2-2	many	.	CASSLSWNTGELFF	TGTGCCAGCAGCTTAAGCTGGAACACCGGGGAGCTGTTTTTT
TRBV7-2	TRBJ2-1	.	.	CASSLADENLFSYNEQFF	TGTGCCAGCAGCTTAGCCGACGAGAACCTCTTCTCATACAATGAGCAGTTCTTC
TRBV6-5	TRBJ2-1	few	.	CASSYEAISEQFF	TGTGCCAGCAGTTACGAGGCCATCTCTGAGCAGTTCTTC
TRBV12-3/TRBV12-4	TRBJ1-4	many	.	CASSFYSPTGPRFF	TGTGCCAGCAGTTTCTATTCTCCGACGGGCCCGCGGTTTTTT
TRBV30	TRBJ2-7	.	.	CAWTGAYEQYF	TGTGCCTGGACAGGGGCCTACGAGCAGTACTTC
TRBV6-5	TRBJ1-6	many	.	CASSYSGKGYNSPLHF	TGTGCCAGCAGTTACTCAGGGAAGGGGTATAATTCACCCCTCCACTTT
TRBV7-2	TRBJ2-5	.	.	CASSLARGFLQETQYF	TGTGCCAGCAGCTTAGCGCGGGGCTTCCTTCAAGAGACCCAGTACTTC
TRBV6-5	TRBJ2-3	.	TRBD1	CASSYSPARDRGRNTQYF	TGTGCCAGCAGTTACTCCCCTGCCCGGGACAGGGGGCGAAATACGCAGTATTTT
TRBV14	TRBJ1-6	.	.	CASSQALLELGSPLHF	TGTGCCAGCAGCCAAGCCCTCTTGGAGCTAGGGTCACCCCTCCACTTT
TRBV5-4	TRBJ2-5	few	.	CATSRRDSTKETQYF	TGTGCCACCTCCCGACGGGATTCCACAAAAGAGACCCAGTACTTC
TRBV20-1	TRBJ1-5	.	.	CSAKRKGNSNQPQHF	TGCAGTGCCAAGAGAAAGGGCAATAGCAATCAGCCCCAGCATTTT
TRBV5-1	TRBJ2-2	many	TRBD1	CASSLARTGNTGELFF	TGCGCCAGCAGCTTGGCCCGGACAGGGAACACCGGGGAGCTGTTTTTT
TRBV20-1	TRBJ2-2	.	.	CSASRYTGELFF	TGCAGTGCTAGTCGGTATACCGGGGAGCTGTTTTTT
TRBV29-1	TRBJ2-7	many	TRBD1	CSVEVGQGPYEQYF	TGCAGCGTTGAGGTGGGACAGGGCCCCTACGAGCAGTACTTC
TRBV12-3/TRBV12-4	TRBJ1-6	few	TRBD1	CASTTDRGDSPLHF	TGTGCCAGCACTACGGACAGGGGGGATTCACCCCTCCACTTT
TRBV10-3	TRBJ2-7	.	TRBD2	CAIKRGELYEQYF	TGTGCCATTAAGCGGGGGGAGCTCTACGAGCAGTACTTC
TRBV29-1	TRBJ2-3	many	.	CSVEIAGTSTDTQYF	TGCAGCGTTGAGATAGCAGGGACCAGCACAGATACGCAGTATTTT
TRBV6-6	TRBJ1-1	few	TRBD1	CASSYTDRTEAFF	TGTGCCAGCAGTTACACGGACAGGACTGAAGCTTTCTTT
TRBV10-3	TRBJ1-6	many	TRBD1	CAISDGQGRSPLHF	TGTGCCATCAGTGACGGACAGGGTCGTTCACCCCTCCACTTT
TRBV7-2	TRBJ2-1	.	.	CASSLSIGEQFF	TGTGCCAGCAGCTTATCCATTGGTGAGCAGTTCTTC
TRBV11-2	TRBJ1-4	.	.	CASSFGKNEKLFF	TGTGCCAGCAGCTTCGGCAAGAATGAAAAACTGTTTTTT
TRBV20-1	TRBJ1-3	.	.	CSATGEEGNTIYF	TGCAGTGCTACGGGAGAGGAAGGAAACACCATATATTTT
TRBV4-1	TRBJ1-1	many	.	CASSQVQNTEAFF	TGCGCCAGCAGCCAAGTACAGAACACTGAAGCTTTCTTT
TRBV5-6	TRBJ2-2	.	.	CASTQGVSGELFF	TGTGCCAGTACACAGGGCGTCTCCGGGGAGCTGTTTTTT
TRBV20-1	TRBJ2-1	many	TRBD2	CSAPGLAWNEQFF	TGCAGTGCTCCTGGACTAGCTTGGAATGAGCAGTTCTTC
TRBV6-4	TRBJ2-1	few	TRBD2	CASSDTRKRGGYNEQFF	TGTGCCAGCAGTGACACCAGAAAGCGGGGGGGCTACAATGAGCAGTTCTTC